The 13 T cell receptor beta chains presented below share a single source sample, sequenced in a study of blood T cell repertoires in COVID-19. Profiled with immunoSEQ multiplex PCR; TCRdb holds only in-frame clones, not every one. The data hold about 280,000 clones, with less than 85% observed a single time. Source material: PBMCs or T cells enriched from blood (not recorded which). These receptors originate from a woman aged 45-59 years who had recovered from COVID-19.

V gene TRBV12-5 combines with J gene TRBJ2-7, with 9 bases fitting TRBD2. The J segment lost 6 bases and the V segment lost 0 bases, leaving 6 bases of the junction unmatched. The CDR3 is 15 residues long. The germline V gene encodes CDR1 LGHNT and CDR2 FRNRAP. The CDR3 DNA sequence: TGTGCTAGTGGTTTGGTAGGCGGGAGGGCCGTCGAGCAGTACTTC. Protein product: CASGLVGGRAVEQYF.

The chain employs TRBV11-2 and TRBJ1-4, with 8 nucleotides matching TRBD1. Trimming cost V 5 bases and J 5 bases; bases outside gene matches: 13. The CDR3 covers 17 residues. Per the germline V gene, CDR1 is SGHAT and CDR2 is FQNNGV. In DNA, the CDR3 is TGTGCCAGCAGCCTCAGGGGATCGGGACAGGAAAATGAAAAACTGTTTTTT. The encoded protein is CASSLRGSGQENEKLFF.

This clone has more than one count but fewer than ten. The same CDR3 arises from other DNA sequences in this sample as well. V usage is TRBV7-3 and J usage is TRBJ2-3; TRBD1 aligns across 7 bases. The germline CDR1 and CDR2 sequences are SGHTA and FQGTGA. With 3 bases clipped from V and 5 bases from J, the junction kept 5 bases outside the gene matches. The CDR3 runs to 14 residues. This CDR3 reads CASSLGQRIDTQYF. The CDR3 region has the DNA TGTGCCAGCAGCTTGGGACAGCGAATAGATACGCAGTATTTT.

Written as DNA, the CDR3 is TGTGCCTGGAAATTCGGCGGATCGCTTTCTGGGGCCAACGTCCTGACTTTC. It encodes CAWKFGGSLSGANVLTF. The chain recombines TRBV30 with TRBJ2-6; D call uncertain. In germline, CDR1 is GTSNPN, CDR2 SVGIG (reference sequence). The CDR3 runs 17 residues. V lost 4 bases and J 1 base, leaving 17 bases between the germline ends.

This chain joins TRBV19 and TRBJ1-4, with D maybe TRBD1 (5 bases). Germline V gene data show CDR1 as LNHDA and CDR2 as SQIVND (reference sequence). The CDR3 sequence is 15 residues long. Between the trimmed V and J ends, which lost 8 bases and 0 bases, there was a span of 13 bases. CDR3: CASSDRISTNEKLFF. The CDR3 DNA follows: TGTGCCAGTTCCGACAGAATCTCAACTAATGAAAAACTGTTTTTT.

This chain joins TRBV10-1 and TRBJ1-5; D may be TRBD1 (6 bases). CDR1 and CDR2 (germline): WNHNN, SYGVQD (reference sequence). The CDR3 spans 14 residues. V lost 3 bases to trimming and J lost 3 bases, with 9 bases between them. CDR3 DNA sequence: TGCGCCAGCAGTGAAGGGGACACCAATCAGCCCCAGCATTTT. Amino acid sequence: CASSEGDTNQPQHF.

CDR3 nucleotide sequence: TGTGCCAGCTCTCCCCCGAGCTCTGGAAACACCATATATTTT. It is translated as CASSPPSSGNTIYF. The V gene is TRBV28, the J gene TRBJ1-3; D remains ambiguous. With 8 bases removed from V and 0 bases from J, the gap between germline ends came to 11 bases. Germline CDR1 reads MDHEN; CDR2 reads SYDVKM. The CDR3 is 14 residues long.

CDR3 region: CASSPHPLLSVNTEAFF. CDR3 coding DNA: TGTGCCAGCAGCCCACACCCCCTCCTGTCAGTTAACACTGAAGCTTTCTTT. V gene TRBV5-4 combines with J gene TRBJ1-1; D is ambiguous. In germline, CDR1 is SGHNT, CDR2 YYREEE (reference sequence). The V end was cut by 4 bases, the J end by 2 bases, with 21 bases between. This CDR3 contains 17 residues.

This rearrangement joins TRBV29-1 to TRBJ1-6, with D possibly matching TRBD1 (6 bases). V was trimmed by 1 base and J by 9 bases, leaving 13 bases between them. CDR1 is SQVTM and CDR2 is ANQGSEA in the germline V gene. The CDR3 runs 14 residues. CDR3 DNA sequence: TGCAGCGTTGAAGTTGGGGGCAGGGGTTCACCCCTCCACTTT. This gives the protein CSVEVGGRGSPLHF.

This chain links TRBV7-9 with TRBJ1-5; D gene unclear. The CDR3 is made up of 16 amino acids. V lost 1 base, J lost 6 bases, and 16 bases lay in between. CDR1 is SEHNR and CDR2 is FQNEAQ in the germline V gene (reference sequence). The CDR3 protein is CASSLGFNREAQPQHF. The CDR3 DNA reads TGTGCCAGCAGCTTAGGGTTCAACAGAGAAGCTCAGCCCCAGCATTTT.

The V and J genes are TRBV3-1 (or the pseudogene TRBV3-2) and TRBJ1-1, with 9 bases fitting TRBD1. V dropped 5 bases and J dropped 0; count of bases not matched to a gene: 4. This CDR3 has 15 residues. Germline CDR1 and CDR2: LGHDT and YNNKEL (reference sequence). CDR3 protein: CASSTRQGVNTEAFF. The CDR3 DNA reads as TGTGCCAGCAGCACCCGACAGGGGGTGAACACTGAAGCTTTCTTT.

This chain uses TRBV27 with TRBJ1-1; 10 bases agree with TRBD1. V gave up 5 bases and J gave up 1 base; unmatched junction bases: 10. The CDR3 spans 17 residues. Germline loops: CDR1 MNHEY, CDR2 SMNVEV (reference sequence). The CDR3 sequence: CASSEFAGQGKNTEAFF. The CDR3 bases are TGTGCCAGCAGTGAATTCGCGGGACAGGGGAAGAACACTGAAGCTTTCTTT.

The chain carries TRBV6-6 and TRBJ1-1, with D perhaps matching TRBD1 (5 bases). Germline V gene sequence: CDR1 MNHNY, CDR2 SVGAGI (reference sequence). The CDR3 is 14 residues long. V lost 2 bases and J 1 base, leaving 8 bases between the germline ends. The CDR3 DNA is TGTGCCAGCAGTTACCAGGGTACGAACACTGAAGCTTTCTTT. Translation: CASSYQGTNTEAFF.